The subject of this entry is one TCR beta chain. Its binding antigen is unknown. One end of the junction varies from germline; a read error may be responsible. The library was produced with the immunoSEQ multiplex PCR assay. The multiplex PCR relied on a mix of 60 forward primers for TCR Vbeta segments and 13 reverse primers for TCR Jbeta segments. A multiplex PCR assay on genomic DNA amplified the CDR3 region of rearranged TCR beta genes. Amplified TCR beta libraries were sequenced as 87-base-pair reads on the Illumina HiSeq System. Per the authors' processing: Across the 640 or so repertoires, a later analysis counted 78 million or so unique TCR beta chains, roughly 11 million of which were shared by at least two donors. Raw reads were error-corrected and collapsed into unique sequences by a nearest-neighbor algorithm in which closely related sequences were merged to remove PCR and sequencing errors. CDR3 sequences were aligned to IMGT reference sequences to assign V, D and J gene segments. For a sequence to be retained, a match of at least six nucleotides was required to both a V gene segment and a J gene segment. A rearrangement was called productive if the CDR3 had no stop codons and remained in frame with V and J, and every other rearrangement was called non-productive. Following IMGT convention, CDR3 was defined as the stretch from the second conserved V-encoded cysteine up to the conserved J-encoded phenylalanine. Sequences without an unambiguous match to a single V gene segment were excluded from the earlier analysis of approximately 600 of the donors. An earlier analysis of a few hundred of the donors called V segments functional above 56.7% productive rearrangements and segregating when the between-donor standard deviation exceeded 5%. To diagnose cytomegalovirus status from the catalog of TCR beta chain sequences, a statistical classification framework was built. In a later analysis, TCR nucleotide sequences were compared against IMGT/GENE-DB human TR gene sequences so that V and J genes could be assigned. In a later analysis, CDR3 sequences and most-parsimonious VDJ recombination scenarios were assigned using the TCRdist pipeline. A later analysis defined each TCR beta chain by its CDR3 amino acid sequence plus V-gene family, and excluded reads lacking a unique V-gene family. To address suspected cross-contamination and a sequencing artifact, a later analysis removed around 600 highly shared, low-generation-probability nucleotide sequences. In a later analysis, a clonal expansion index was calculated for each public chain from normalized within-repertoire ranks of inferred template counts. In a later analysis, generation probabilities were computed using a VDJ recombination model fitted to out-of-frame rearrangements, and the results were checked against IGoR. In a later analysis, TCR-TCR, TCR-HLA and TCR-CMV co-occurrence was scored with hypergeometric tests, and a repertoire-size bias correction was applied to TCR pairs. To estimate false discovery rates, a later analysis permuted the HLA or CMV assignments 20 times. A later analysis grouped co-occurring TCRs with DBSCAN, adding TCRdist sequence similarity when clustering within HLA-allele-positive subsets. Repertoires with fewer than 30,000 or more than 120,000 public chains, plus five repertoires with anomalous nucleotide sharing, were excluded from co-occurrence clustering. Here the immuneACCESS table is served through TCRdb, limited to in-frame sequences with V and J called. Missing clones are a known gap in these copies; in checked studies unresolved V genes cover under half, and the rest lacks a known reason. V and J calls and clone size come straight from that table; D and trimming were deduced from the DNA. The sample records roughly 150,000 clones, roughly 80% of which are singletons. The ten largest clones add up to around 1.4% of the sample.

The data were obtained in a study of cytomegalovirus exposure and HLA in healthy donors (TCRdb year 2017). Background on the whole study: An earlier analysis of under 600 of the donors reported more than 250 Gb of sequence data and roughly 110 million unique TCR beta sequences from about 200 million T cells. About 330 gigabases of sequencing data and 70 million to 95 million unique TCR sequences made up an early release that covered 640 HLA-typed donors. The number of donors typed differed by locus, with about 629-640 for A, B, C, DRB1 and DQB1, 522 for DQA1, some 570 for DPA1, and 472 for DPB1. Of the roughly 410 genotyped donors, approximately 80% were placed in the genetic ancestry cluster associated with self-reported Caucasian donors. All discovery cohort repertoires had been generated on a single sequencing platform. Genome-wide SNP genotypes for about three fifths of the roughly 700 donors were used in a later genetic analysis, which treated that subset as a discovery cohort. HLA typing covered class I and class II loci at four-digit resolution. An earlier analysis of some 500 of the donors used high-throughput TCR beta sequencing to judge whether each TCR beta V gene segment behaved as functional or pseudogenic. A later analysis re-examined previously published TCR beta repertoires from 600 to 700 donors and added high-resolution HLA genotyping to investigate patterns of TCR occurrence. Among a few hundred genotyped donors of the cohort, an average of around 240,000 unique TCR beta nucleotide sequences were sequenced per donor, roughly 20% of them non-productive. Several DR-DQ haplotypes were handled as single units for association and clustering because linkage in the cohort was strong. In the later analysis, no new phenotypic data were used to find candidate immune exposures; instead, reliance was placed on TCR beta sequences and their occurrence across donors. Alongside the repertoire data, information on donor age, sex, ethnicity and CMV serostatus was compiled. The T cell repertoires of around 730 subjects were profiled by immunosequencing and related to cytomegalovirus serostatus. The aim of the study was to test whether cataloging public T cell receptors could identify signatures of past pathogen exposure. Along with the roughly 700-subject first cohort, a separate validation cohort of 120 different subjects was used. High-throughput TCR immunosequencing, statistical association of individual TCRs with disease status, and machine learning were combined to predict cytomegalovirus infection status. Overall results and qualifications from the work: The study gave a list of 150 to 200 TCR beta chains associated with cytomegalovirus. Correlated functional status among segregating V segments might reflect linkage disequilibrium, but an unknown experimental factor could not be ruled out. In a later analysis, some 17,000 TCR beta sequences were associated with specific HLA alleles at a false discovery rate of 0.05. When HLA alleles, especially DR and DQ, strongly co-occurred, attributing TCR associations to individual alleles was difficult. According to a later analysis, parvovirus B19, influenza, CMV and Epstein-Barr virus appeared linked to several top co-occurrence clusters. The classifier was reported to diagnose cytomegalovirus status with high specificity and sensitivity in both the original and validation cohorts. A few of the identified cytomegalovirus-associated TCR beta chains were confirmed in vitro to be specific for cytomegalovirus antigens. According to a later genetic analysis, donors in an Asian-associated ancestry cluster had fewer N-insertions in productive TCRs than the approximately 630-donor mean. Sequencing depth was assumed to be roughly uniform across donors in the presence/absence analyses, though that assumption may not hold. Some IMGT-functional V segments, including TRBV6-2 and TRBV6-3, could not be told apart with the 87-base-pair reads, so those segments were excluded. The authors suggested that the approach could potentially be generalized to other disease states and immunological phenotypes. Most CMV-associated TCR beta chains appeared to be HLA-restricted in a later analysis, and the HLA associations seemed to be driven largely by CMV exposure. A further reported finding was that TCR beta sequences accurately predicted the HLA-A and HLA-B alleles for most subjects in the first cohort. While some public TCRs were present in many individuals, most TCR sequences turned up only very rarely across donors. In this cohort, only TCR beta chains were sequenced, and detectable features were limited by the absence of alpha or paired-chain data. CMV serostatus was the only immune exposure information available for the cohort. V-gene and J-gene trimming of TCR beta chains was associated with a missense DCLRE1C variant in a later genetic analysis, and the association was replicated in an independent cohort. Because counts were too low, about 18 rarely observed V segments, including chromosome 9 orphons, were excluded from the earlier analysis of roughly 580 of the donors. In a later analysis, the rate of TCR association differed among HLA loci, with DRB1 alleles having the most associated TCRs and HLA-C alleles having the fewest. Because HLA typing was missing for some donors at each locus, association tests included only the typed subset. An earlier analysis of roughly 570 of the donors showed that most TCR beta V segments appeared in productive rearrangements either about 87% or about 30% of the time, which broadly matched IMGT annotations. Compared with equally common non-associated chains, HLA-associated TCR beta chains in a later analysis were more clonally expanded and had lower generation probabilities. A cluster of highly shared sequence variants was judged likely to be a technical artifact of the sequencing pipeline.

From the cysteine up to the phenylalanine, the CDR3 has a length of 15 residues. Solely the CDR3 DNA is kept, with 45 bases framed from the first base. The germline V gene encodes CDR1 SGHTA and CDR2 FQGTGA. In total, 630 or so healthy bone marrow donors made up the cohort. Cohort members were all nominally healthy when sampled, although unrecorded immune exposures were likely present. The donor was CMV seronegative and belonged to the group of over 350 seronegative cohort members. A peripheral blood sample was provided by each donor, and peripheral blood mononuclear cells were used for TCR beta sequencing. The Qiagen DNeasy Blood Extraction Kit was used to extract genomic DNA from the blood cell samples.

The sample consisted of PBMCs. The receptor was derived from a male donor in good health and CMV-seronegative. The rearrangement joined TRBV7-3 to TRBJ2-1; possibly the D gene is TRBD1, per 6 matching bases. In nucleotide form, the sequence is TGTGCCAGCAGCTTAAGGGCAGGGGAGTACAATGAGCAGCTCTTC. It specifies CASSLRAGEYNEQLF.